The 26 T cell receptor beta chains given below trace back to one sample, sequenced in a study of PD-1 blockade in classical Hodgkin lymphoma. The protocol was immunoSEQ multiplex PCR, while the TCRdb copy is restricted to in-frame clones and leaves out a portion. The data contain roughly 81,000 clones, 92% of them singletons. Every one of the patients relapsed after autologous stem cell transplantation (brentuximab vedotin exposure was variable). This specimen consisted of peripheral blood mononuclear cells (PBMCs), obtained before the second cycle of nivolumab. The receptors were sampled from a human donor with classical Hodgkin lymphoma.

CDR3 in amino acids: CASSFRPRSGGAGTQYF. The CDR3 nucleotides read TGTGCCAGCAGCTTTCGGCCCCGGAGCGGGGGAGCAGGGACCCAGTACTTC. The chain is built from TRBV7-6 and TRBJ2-5, with 8 bases that match TRBD2. V was pared by 3 bases and J by 7 bases, with 16 bases of the junction left unmatched. The CDR3 sequence is 17 residues long. Germline CDR1 and CDR2: SGHVS and FNYEAQ. The full variable domain, with the rest looked up from reference TRBV7-6 and TRBJ2-5, is GAGVSQSPRYKVTKRGQDVALRCDPISGHVSLYWYRQALGQGPEFLTYFNYEAQQDKSGLPNDRFSAERPEGSISTLTIQRTEQRDSAMYRCASSFRPRSGGAGTQYFGPGTRLLVL.

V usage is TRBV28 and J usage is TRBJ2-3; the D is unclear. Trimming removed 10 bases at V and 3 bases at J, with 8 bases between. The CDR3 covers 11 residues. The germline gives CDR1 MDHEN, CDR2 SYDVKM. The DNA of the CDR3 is TGTGCCATCAAGATTACAGATACGCAGTATTTT. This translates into CAIKITDTQYF.

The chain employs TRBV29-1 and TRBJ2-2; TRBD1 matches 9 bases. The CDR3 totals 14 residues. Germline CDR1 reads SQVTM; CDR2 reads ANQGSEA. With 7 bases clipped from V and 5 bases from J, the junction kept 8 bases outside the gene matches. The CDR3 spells CSATQGARTGELFF. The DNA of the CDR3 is TGCAGCGCTACACAGGGGGCGAGGACCGGGGAGCTGTTTTTT.

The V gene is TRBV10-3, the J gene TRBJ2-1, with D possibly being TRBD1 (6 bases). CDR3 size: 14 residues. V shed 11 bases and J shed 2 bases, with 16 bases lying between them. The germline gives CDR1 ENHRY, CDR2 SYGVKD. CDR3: CASNRENPYNEQFF. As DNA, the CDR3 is TGTGCCTCCAACAGGGAGAACCCCTACAATGAGCAGTTCTTC.

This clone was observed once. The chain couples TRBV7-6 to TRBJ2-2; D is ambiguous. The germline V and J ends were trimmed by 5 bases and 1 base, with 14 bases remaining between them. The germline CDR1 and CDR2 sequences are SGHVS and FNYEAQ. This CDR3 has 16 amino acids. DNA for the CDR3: TGTGCCAGCAGCCGCATGGACGGGTGGAACACCGGGGAGCTGTTTTTT. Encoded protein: CASSRMDGWNTGELFF.

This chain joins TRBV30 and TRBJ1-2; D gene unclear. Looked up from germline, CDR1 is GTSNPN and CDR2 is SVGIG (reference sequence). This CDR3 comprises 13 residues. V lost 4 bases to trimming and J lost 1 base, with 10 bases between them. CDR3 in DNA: TGTGCCTGGACCCGGGCTATTAACTATGGCTACACCTTC. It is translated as CAWTRAINYGYTF.

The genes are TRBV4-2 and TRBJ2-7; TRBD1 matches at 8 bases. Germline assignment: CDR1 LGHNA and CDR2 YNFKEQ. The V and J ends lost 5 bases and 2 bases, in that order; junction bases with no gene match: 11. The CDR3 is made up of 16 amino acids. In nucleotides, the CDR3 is TGTGCCAGCAGCAGAGGAGAGACAGGGGTCCCCTACGAGCAGTACTTC. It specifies CASSRGETGVPYEQYF.

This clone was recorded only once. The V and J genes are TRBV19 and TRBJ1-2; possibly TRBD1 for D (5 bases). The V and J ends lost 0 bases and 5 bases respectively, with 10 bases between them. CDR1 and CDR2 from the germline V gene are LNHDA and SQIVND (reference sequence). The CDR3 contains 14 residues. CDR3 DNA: TGTGCCAGTAGTATAGATCCACAGGTTTATGGCTACACCTTC. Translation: CASSIDPQVYGYTF.

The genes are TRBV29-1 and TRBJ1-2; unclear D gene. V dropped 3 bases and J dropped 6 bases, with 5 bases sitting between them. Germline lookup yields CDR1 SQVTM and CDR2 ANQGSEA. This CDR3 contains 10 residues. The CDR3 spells CSVESHGYTF. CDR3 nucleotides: TGCAGCGTTGAGTCCCATGGCTACACCTTC.

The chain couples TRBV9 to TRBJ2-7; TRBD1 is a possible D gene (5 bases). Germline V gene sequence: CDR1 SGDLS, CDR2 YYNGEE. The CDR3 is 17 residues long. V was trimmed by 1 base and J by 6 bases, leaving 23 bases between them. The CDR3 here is CASSVRLEAGLSGEQYF. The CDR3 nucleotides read TGTGCCAGCAGCGTACGGTTAGAGGCAGGGCTTTCCGGCGAGCAGTACTTC.

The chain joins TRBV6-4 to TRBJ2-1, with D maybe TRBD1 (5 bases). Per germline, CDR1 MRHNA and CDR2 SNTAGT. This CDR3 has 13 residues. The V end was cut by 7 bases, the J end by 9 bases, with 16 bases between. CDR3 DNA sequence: TGTGCCAGCAACTTGGCTCAAGGGGCTGAGCAGTTCTTC. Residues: CASNLAQGAEQFF.

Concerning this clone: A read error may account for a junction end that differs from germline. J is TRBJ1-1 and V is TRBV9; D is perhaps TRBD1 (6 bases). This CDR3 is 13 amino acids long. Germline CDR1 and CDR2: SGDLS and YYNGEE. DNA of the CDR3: TGTGCCAGCAGCGTAGTTGGGGACACTAAAGCTTTCTTT. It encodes CASSVVGDTKAFF.

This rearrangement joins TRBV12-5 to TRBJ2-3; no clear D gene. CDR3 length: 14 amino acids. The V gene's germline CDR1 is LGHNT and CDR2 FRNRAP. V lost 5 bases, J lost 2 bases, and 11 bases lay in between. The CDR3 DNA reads TGTGCTAGTGGTGATCCCCGGCCCACAGATACGCAGTATTTT. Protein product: CASGDPRPTDTQYF.

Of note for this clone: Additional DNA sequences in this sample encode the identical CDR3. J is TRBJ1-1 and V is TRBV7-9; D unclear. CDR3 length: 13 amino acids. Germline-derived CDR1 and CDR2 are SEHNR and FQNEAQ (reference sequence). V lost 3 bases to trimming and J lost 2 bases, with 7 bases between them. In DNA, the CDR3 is TGTGCCAGCAGCTTTCAGGCAAACACTGAAGCTTTCTTT. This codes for CASSFQANTEAFF.

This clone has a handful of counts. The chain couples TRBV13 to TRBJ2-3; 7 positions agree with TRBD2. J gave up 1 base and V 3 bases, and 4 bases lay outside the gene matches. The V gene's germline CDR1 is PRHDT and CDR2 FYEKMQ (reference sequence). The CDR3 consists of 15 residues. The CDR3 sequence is CASSFSGFGTDTQYF. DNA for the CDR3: TGTGCCAGCAGCTTTAGCGGGTTTGGCACAGATACGCAGTATTTT.

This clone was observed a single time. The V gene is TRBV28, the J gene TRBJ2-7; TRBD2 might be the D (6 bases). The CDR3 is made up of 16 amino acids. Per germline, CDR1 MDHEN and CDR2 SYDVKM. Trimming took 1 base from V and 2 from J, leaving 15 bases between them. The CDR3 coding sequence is TGTGCCAGCAGTTTATCTAGTGCGGGGCTTACCTACGAGCAGTACTTC. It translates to CASSLSSAGLTYEQYF.

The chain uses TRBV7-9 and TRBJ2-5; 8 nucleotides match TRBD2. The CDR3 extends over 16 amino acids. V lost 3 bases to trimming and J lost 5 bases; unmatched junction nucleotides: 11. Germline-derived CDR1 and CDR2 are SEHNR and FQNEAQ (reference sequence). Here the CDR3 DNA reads TGTGCCAGCAGCTTGAGACTAGCGCTTGGCGGGGAGACCCAGTACTTC. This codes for CASSLRLALGGETQYF.

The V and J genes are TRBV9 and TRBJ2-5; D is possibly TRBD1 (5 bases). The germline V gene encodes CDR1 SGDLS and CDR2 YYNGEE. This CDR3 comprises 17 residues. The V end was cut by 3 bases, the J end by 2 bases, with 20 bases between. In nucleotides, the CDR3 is TGTGCCAGCAGCGCAACGACCCTTCTTAGGGGACAAGAGACCCAGTACTTC. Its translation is CASSATTLLRGQETQYF.

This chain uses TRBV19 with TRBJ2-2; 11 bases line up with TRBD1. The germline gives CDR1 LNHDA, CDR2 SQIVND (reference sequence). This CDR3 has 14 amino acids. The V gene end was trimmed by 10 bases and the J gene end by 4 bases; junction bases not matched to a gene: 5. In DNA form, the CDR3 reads TGTGCCACCGCCGGGACAGGGGGCACCGGGGAGCTGTTTTTT. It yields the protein CATAGTGGTGELFF.

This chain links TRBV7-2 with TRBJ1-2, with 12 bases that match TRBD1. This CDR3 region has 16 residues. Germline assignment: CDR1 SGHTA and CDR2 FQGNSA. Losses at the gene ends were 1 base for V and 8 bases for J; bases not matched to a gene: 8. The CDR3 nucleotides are TGTGCCAGCAGCTTAGTCGGGACAGGGGGCTTGGACGGCTACACCTTC. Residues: CASSLVGTGGLDGYTF. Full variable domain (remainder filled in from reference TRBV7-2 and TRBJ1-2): GAGVSQSPSNKVTEKGKDVELRCDPISGHTALYWYRQSLGQGLEFLIYFQGNSAPDKSGLPSDRFSAERTGGSVSTLTIQRTQQEDSAVYLCASSLVGTGGLDGYTFGSGTRLTVV.

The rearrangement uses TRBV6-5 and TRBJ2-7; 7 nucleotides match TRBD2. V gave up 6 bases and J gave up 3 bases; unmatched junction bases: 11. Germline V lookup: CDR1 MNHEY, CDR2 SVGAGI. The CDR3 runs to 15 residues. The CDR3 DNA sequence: TGTGCCAGCAGGTTCTCCGGGACTAACAACTACGAGCAGTACTTC. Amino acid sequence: CASRFSGTNNYEQYF.

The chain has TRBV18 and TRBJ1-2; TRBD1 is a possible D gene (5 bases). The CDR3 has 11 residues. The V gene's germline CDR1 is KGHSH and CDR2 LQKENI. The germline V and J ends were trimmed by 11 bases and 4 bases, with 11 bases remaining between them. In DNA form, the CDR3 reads TGTGCCGGCGGGACCCTCTATGGCTACACCTTC. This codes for CAGGTLYGYTF. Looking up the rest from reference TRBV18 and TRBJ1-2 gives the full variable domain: NAGVMQNPRHLVRRRGQEARLRCSPMKGHSHVYWYRQLPEEGLKFMVYLQKENIIDESGMPKERFSAEFPKEGPSILRIQQVVRGDSAAYFCAGGTLYGYTFGSGTRLTVV.

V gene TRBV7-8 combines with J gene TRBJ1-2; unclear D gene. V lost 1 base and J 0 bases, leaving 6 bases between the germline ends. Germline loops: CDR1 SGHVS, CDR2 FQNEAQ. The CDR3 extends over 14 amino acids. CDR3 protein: CASSLVVANYGYTF. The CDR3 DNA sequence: TGTGCCAGCAGCTTAGTCGTAGCTAACTATGGCTACACCTTC.

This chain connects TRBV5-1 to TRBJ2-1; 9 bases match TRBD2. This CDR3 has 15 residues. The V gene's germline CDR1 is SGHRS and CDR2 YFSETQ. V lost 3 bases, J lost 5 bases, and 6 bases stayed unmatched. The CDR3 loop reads CASSYGLANNNEQFF. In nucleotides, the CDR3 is TGCGCCAGCAGCTACGGACTAGCGAATAACAATGAGCAGTTCTTC.

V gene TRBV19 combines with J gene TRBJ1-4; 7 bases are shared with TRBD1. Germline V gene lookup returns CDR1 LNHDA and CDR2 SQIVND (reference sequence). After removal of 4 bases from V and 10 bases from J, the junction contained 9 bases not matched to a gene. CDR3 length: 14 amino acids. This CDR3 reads CASSTRTGSTKLFF. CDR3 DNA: TGTGCCAGTAGTACTCGGACAGGATCTACAAAACTGTTTTTT.

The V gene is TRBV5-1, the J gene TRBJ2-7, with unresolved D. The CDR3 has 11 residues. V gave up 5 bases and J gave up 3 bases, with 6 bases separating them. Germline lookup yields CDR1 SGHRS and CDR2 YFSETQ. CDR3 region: CASSRSYEQYF. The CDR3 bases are TGCGCCAGCAGTAGAAGCTACGAGCAGTACTTC.